This passage covers 25 T cell receptor beta chains from one sample sequenced in a study of T cells in Graves' hyperthyroidism and ophthalmopathy. TCR beta CDR3 region amplification was performed from RNA transcripts. Using the HTBI primer set, a first-round RT-PCR was run on the TCR CDR3. MiXCR was run by TCRdb on the multiplex PCR reads, yielding one entry per CDR3 protein. This sample has approximately 600,000 distinct CDR3 sequences, with about 20% found just once. What was sequenced was blood. These TCRs come from a man aged 25-40 years with Graves' ophthalmopathy.

The V and J genes are TRBV15 and TRBJ1-5; 9 positions agree with TRBD1. Germline V lookup: CDR1 LNHNV, CDR2 YYDKDF (reference sequence). The V segment lost 1 base and the J segment 5 bases; nucleotides outside the gene matches: 9. CDR3 length: 17 amino acids. Written as DNA, the CDR3 is TGTGCCACCAGCAGAGGTATTAACAGGGGGCTTCATCAGCCCCAGCATTTT. It encodes CATSRGINRGLHQPQHF.

This clonotype was found a few times. The chain employs TRBV19 and TRBJ2-2, with 13 bases identical to TRBD2. The V gene end was trimmed by 4 bases and the J gene end by 2 bases; junction bases not matched to a gene: 10. Germline values: CDR1 LNHDA, CDR2 SQIVND (reference sequence). The CDR3 consists of 19 residues. CDR3 bases: TGTGCCAGTAGTAATGAGGGACTAGCGGGAATACGAAACACCGGGGAGCTGTTTTTT. Protein product: CASSNEGLAGIRNTGELFF.

This clonotype was observed many times. J is TRBJ1-5 and V is TRBV2; D unresolved. This CDR3 is built from 14 residues. The V gene lost 1 base and the J gene lost 7 bases, with 11 bases spanning the gap. Looked up from germline, CDR1 is SNHLY and CDR2 is FYNNEI. The CDR3 protein is CASSEETARQPQHF. The CDR3 region has the DNA TGTGCCAGCAGTGAAGAAACAGCGAGACAGCCCCAGCATTTT.

J is TRBJ2-3 and V is TRBV11-3; 12 bases are a match to TRBD1. Germline values: CDR1 SGHNT, CDR2 YENEEA. V lost 4 bases, J lost 2 bases, and 7 bases stayed unmatched. The CDR3 is made up of 17 amino acids. The CDR3 spells CASSSGTGGTLTDTQYF. The DNA of the CDR3 is TGTGCCAGCAGCTCCGGGACAGGGGGCACACTCACAGATACGCAGTATTTT.

The table lists this clonotype with many counts. The chain links TRBV5-6 to TRBJ1-1; a weak D match, TRBD1 (5 bases). The CDR3 has 16 residues. Germline-derived CDR1 and CDR2 are SGHDT and YYEEEE. V lost 0 bases and J lost 2, with 14 bases in between. The CDR3 nucleotides are TGTGCCAGCAGCTTGGATCGAGGGGTGGATAACACTGAAGCTTTCTTT. Amino acid sequence: CASSLDRGVDNTEAFF.

This clonotype was counted between two and nine times. The J gene is TRBJ2-5, the V gene TRBV6-1; 9 bases agree with TRBD2. The germline V gene encodes CDR1 MNHNS and CDR2 SASEGT. The CDR3 has 15 residues. Germline trimming cut 4 bases from V and 2 bases from J; bases unmatched to any gene: 5. CDR3 amino acids: CASSGGLAGQETQYF. The DNA of the CDR3 is TGTGCCAGCAGTGGGGGGCTAGCGGGGCAAGAGACCCAGTACTTC.

This clonotype was found a few times. The V gene is TRBV30, the J gene TRBJ2-4; 8 positions match TRBD1. V lost 4 bases to trimming and J lost 6 bases; unmatched junction nucleotides: 11. CDR1 is GTSNPN and CDR2 is SVGIG in the germline V gene (reference sequence). This CDR3 has 15 amino acids. The chain's CDR3 is CAWKHRTGLGNIQYF. The CDR3 DNA reads TGTGCCTGGAAACATCGGACAGGGTTGGGAAACATTCAGTACTTC.

In its sample, this clonotype was seen a few times. The gene calls are TRBV4-3 and TRBJ2-7; the D is unclear. With 0 bases removed from V and 0 bases from J, the gap between germline ends came to 12 bases. Germline V gives CDR1 LGHNA, CDR2 YSLEER. CDR3 length: 16 amino acids. The chain's CDR3 is CASSQDFSEFSYEQYF. The CDR3 bases are TGCGCCAGCAGCCAAGATTTTTCGGAGTTCTCCTACGAGCAGTACTTC.

Concerning this clonotype itself: A much larger clone lies one base from this, so it may be a read error. This chain's CDR3 is CAWSAGTGGEDTEAFF. CDR3 sequence (DNA): TGTGCCTGGAGTGCAGGGACAGGGGGCGAGGACACTGAAGCTTTCTTT. The chain couples TRBV30 to TRBJ1-1, with 12 nucleotides matching TRBD1. The CDR3 is 16 amino acids. Germline V gives CDR1 GTSNPN, CDR2 SVGIG (reference sequence). V dropped 1 base and J dropped 3; count of bases not matched to a gene: 6.

The chain is built from TRBV6-5 and TRBJ2-2; D gene unclear. This CDR3 region has 18 residues. With 2 bases removed from V and 3 bases from J, the gap between germline ends came to 19 bases. Germline CDR1 reads MNHEY; CDR2 reads SVGAGI. For the CDR3, the DNA is TGTGCCAGCAGTTACGCGACCGGTGACGGAATCTACACCGGGGAGCTGTTTTTT. Translated, it gives CASSYATGDGIYTGELFF.

This clonotype was observed a few times. The CDR3 DNA is TGTGCCTGGAGTCCCCCCTCGACTCGTTACTCCTACGAGCAGTACTTC. This codes for CAWSPPSTRYSYEQYF. J is TRBJ2-7 and V is TRBV30; D not resolved. The germline gives CDR1 GTSNPN, CDR2 SVGIG (reference sequence). This CDR3 has 16 amino acids. Trimming took off 2 bases at V and 0 bases at J, with 17 bases between the two ends.

This clonotype was seen more than once but under ten times. This chain uses TRBV20-1 with TRBJ1-1; D is unresolved. Germline CDR1 reads DFQATT; CDR2 reads SNEGSKA (reference sequence). The CDR3 is 14 amino acids. V lost 1 base to trimming and J lost 4 bases, with 13 bases between them. The CDR3 region is CSARGAGPLTEAFF. The CDR3 bases are TGCAGTGCTAGAGGAGCTGGGCCCCTCACTGAAGCTTTCTTT.

At least ten counts were recorded for this clonotype. The chain recombines TRBV6-1 with TRBJ2-7; 10 positions agree with TRBD2. The germline gives CDR1 MNHNS, CDR2 SASEGT. V gave up 6 bases and J gave up 3 bases; unmatched junction bases: 8. The CDR3 loop spans 15 amino acids. CDR3 DNA: TGTGCCAGCAGCCTAGGACTAGCGGCATACTACGAGCAGTACTTC. Translated, it gives CASSLGLAAYYEQYF.

This clonotype has a handful of counts. The J gene is TRBJ2-3, the V gene TRBV9; 7 nucleotides match TRBD2. V trimming: 4 bases; J trimming: 4 bases; junction bases outside the gene matches: 21. The CDR3 loop spans 19 amino acids. CDR1 SGDLS and CDR2 YYNGEE come from the germline V gene. CDR3: CASSIPSPGGRVGADTQYF. The DNA of the CDR3 is TGTGCCAGCAGCATCCCCTCCCCAGGCGGGAGAGTAGGAGCAGATACGCAGTATTTT.

The chain uses TRBV6-1 and TRBJ2-1, with 7 bases that match TRBD2. Germline V gene data show CDR1 as MNHNS and CDR2 as SASEGT. The CDR3 covers 13 residues. With 5 bases clipped from V and 7 bases from J, the junction kept 5 bases outside the gene matches. CDR3 sequence reads: CASSPVGGNEQFF. DNA for the CDR3: TGTGCCAGCAGTCCTGTGGGGGGGAATGAGCAGTTCTTC.

This clonotype was picked up many times. The V and J genes are TRBV20-1 and TRBJ2-7; 7 bases align to TRBD1. The CDR3 length is 15 residues. Germline loops: CDR1 DFQATT, CDR2 SNEGSKA (reference sequence). Trimming removed 0 bases from V and 0 bases from J; junction bases left unmatched: 5. CDR3 in DNA: TGCAGTGCTAGAGATCGGGACAGCTTCTCCTACGAGCAGTACTTC. This translates into CSARDRDSFSYEQYF.

This clonotype has a handful of counts. V usage is TRBV5-1 and J usage is TRBJ2-2; 12 bases are a match to TRBD2. V gave up 4 bases and J gave up 2 bases; unmatched junction bases: 6. Germline assignment: CDR1 SGHRS and CDR2 YFSETQ. The CDR3 length is 17 residues. Here the CDR3 DNA reads TGCGCCAGCAGCCCGACTAGCGGGAGAATTAACACCGGGGAGCTGTTTTTT. Protein product: CASSPTSGRINTGELFF.

The table lists this clonotype with many counts. This chain uses TRBV7-2 with TRBJ2-7; 7 nucleotides match TRBD2. Unmatched junction bases numbered 6, after V lost 5 bases and J lost 5 bases. The CDR3 consists of 13 residues. Per germline, CDR1 SGHTA and CDR2 FQGNSA. CDR3 sequence reads: CASSLGGGDEQYF. In DNA, the CDR3 is TGTGCCAGCAGCCTGGGGGGAGGGGACGAGCAGTACTTC.

This clonotype was picked up a small number of times. The chain joins TRBV20-1 to TRBJ2-7, with 7 bases identical to TRBD1. The CDR3 runs to 16 residues. The J segment lost 1 base and the V segment lost 1 base, leaving 10 bases of the junction unmatched. The germline CDR1 and CDR2 sequences are DFQATT and SNEGSKA (reference sequence). The CDR3 nucleotides are TGCAGTGCTAGAGGGGCTAGGGACAGACCATCCTACGAGCAGTACTTC. Protein: CSARGARDRPSYEQYF.

This clonotype was seen just once. V is TRBV20-1 and J is TRBJ2-7; TRBD2 matches 8 bases. Germline V gene sequence: CDR1 DFQATT, CDR2 SNEGSKA (reference sequence). The CDR3 runs 17 residues. V shed 6 bases and J 5 bases; nucleotides not matched to a gene: 21. The CDR3 loop reads CSAPRVLAGNLPHEQYF. The CDR3 coding sequence is TGCAGTGCCCCCAGGGTCTTAGCGGGGAATCTTCCCCACGAGCAGTACTTC.

This clonotype occurred many times. This rearrangement joins TRBV11-2 to TRBJ2-1, with D possibly matching TRBD2 (6 bases). Per germline, CDR1 SGHAT and CDR2 FQNNGV. V lost 3 bases and J 3 bases, leaving 12 bases between the germline ends. The CDR3 spans 15 residues. The CDR3 region has the DNA TGTGCCAGCAGCTTGGGACTTCCGGGCTACAATGAGCAGTTCTTC. Its translation is CASSLGLPGYNEQFF. The full variable domain, in which reference TRBV11-2 and TRBJ2-1 provide the parts outside the CDR3, is EAGVAQSPRYKIIEKRQSVAFWCNPISGHATLYWYQQILGQGPKLLIQFQNNGVVDDSQLPKDRFSAERLKGVDSTLKIQPAKLEDSAVYLCASSLGLPGYNEQFFGPGTRLTVL.

The genes are TRBV19 and TRBJ1-5; D not resolved. From germline, CDR1 is LNHDA and CDR2 SQIVND (reference sequence). The CDR3 covers 15 residues. Trimming removed 8 bases from V and 0 bases from J, with 14 bases in between. CDR3 protein: CASREYHNSNQPQHF. Written as DNA, the CDR3 is TGTGCCAGTCGGGAGTACCACAATAGCAATCAGCCCCAGCATTTT. The full variable domain, its missing parts supplied by reference TRBV19 and TRBJ1-5, is DGGITQSPKYLFRKEGQNVTLSCEQNLNHDAMYWYRQDPGQGLRLIYYSQIVNDFQKGDIAEGYSVSREKKESFPLTVTSAQKNPTAFYLCASREYHNSNQPQHFGDGTRLSIL.

This clonotype was counted between two and nine times. CDR3 amino acids: CAWSPTSGRQFF. The CDR3 DNA follows: TGTGCCTGGAGCCCTACTAGCGGGAGGCAGTTCTTC. The chain is built from TRBV30 and TRBJ2-1; the match to TRBD2 covers 11 bases. Germline V gives CDR1 GTSNPN, CDR2 SVGIG (reference sequence). The length of the CDR3 is 12 residues. With V trimmed by 3 bases and J by 12 bases, 4 bases remained unmatched. The variable domain in full, completed from reference TRBV30 and TRBJ2-1, reads SQTIHQWPATLVQPVGSPLSLECTVEGTSNPNLYWYRQAAGRGLQLLFYSVGIGQISSEVPQNLSASRPQDRQFILSSKKLLLSDSGFYLCAWSPTSGRQFFGPGTRLTVL.

In its sample, this clonotype was seen many times. This sequence joins TRBV28 and TRBJ1-4; the match to TRBD1 covers 7 bases. Germline CDR1 and CDR2: MDHEN and SYDVKM. The CDR3 is 14 amino acids. The junction had 4 bases not matched to a gene; V was cut back by 2 bases and J by 7 bases. CDR3 sequence (DNA): TGTGCCAGCAGTTTAAGGGGGCTGGTTGAAAAACTGTTTTTT. This translates into CASSLRGLVEKLFF.

This clonotype was recorded at least ten times. This chain joins TRBV3-1 and TRBJ1-5, with TRBD1 as a possible D gene (5 bases). The germline gives CDR1 LGHDT, CDR2 YNNKEL (reference sequence). The CDR3 sequence is 15 residues long. V lost 2 bases to trimming and J lost 2 bases, with 10 bases between them. CDR3 sequence (DNA): TGTGCCAGCAGCCAAACAACAGGACGCAATCAGCCCCAGCATTTT. This gives the protein CASSQTTGRNQPQHF.